This T cell receptor beta chain was documented in a study of shared clonotypes between healthy human individuals. TCRdb's table, derived via immunoSEQ multiplex PCR, lists solely in-frame clones and lacks some. Counted here are around 690,000 clones, 90% occurring once; the ten biggest clones make up 34%. The CDR3 is 14 amino acids. Per germline, CDR1 SGHVS and CDR2 FNYEAQ. The ends were cut back, 5 bases at V and 1 base at J, with 12 bases in the middle. Specimen: memory CD8+ T cells from PBMCs. Subset noted: CD45RO+ cells pooled with CCR7-negative TemRA cells. This receptor was obtained from a man in his late teens or twenties in good health. Some clones in this sample may be carry-over from other donors' samples. The rearrangement joins TRBV7-6 to TRBJ2-7; D is undetermined. The CDR3 DNA follows: TGTGCCAGCAGCCCAGTTATTGGATCCTACGAGCAGTACTTC. Its protein product is CASSPVIGSYEQYF.